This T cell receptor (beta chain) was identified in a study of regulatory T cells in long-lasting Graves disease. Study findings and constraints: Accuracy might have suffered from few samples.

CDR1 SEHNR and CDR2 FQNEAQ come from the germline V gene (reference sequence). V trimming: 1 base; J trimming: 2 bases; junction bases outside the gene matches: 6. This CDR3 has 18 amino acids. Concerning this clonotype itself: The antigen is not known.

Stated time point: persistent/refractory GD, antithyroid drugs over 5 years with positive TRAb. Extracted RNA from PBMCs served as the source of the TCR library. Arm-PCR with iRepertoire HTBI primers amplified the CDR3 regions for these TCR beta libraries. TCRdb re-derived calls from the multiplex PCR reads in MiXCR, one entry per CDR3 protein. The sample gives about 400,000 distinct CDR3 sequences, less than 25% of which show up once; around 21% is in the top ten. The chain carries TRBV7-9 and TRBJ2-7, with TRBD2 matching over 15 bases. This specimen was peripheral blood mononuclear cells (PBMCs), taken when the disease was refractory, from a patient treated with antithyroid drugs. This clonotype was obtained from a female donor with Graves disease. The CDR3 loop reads CASSLVGLAGGMAYEQYF. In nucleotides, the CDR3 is TGTGCCAGCAGCTTAGTAGGACTAGCGGGAGGGATGGCCTACGAGCAGTACTTC.